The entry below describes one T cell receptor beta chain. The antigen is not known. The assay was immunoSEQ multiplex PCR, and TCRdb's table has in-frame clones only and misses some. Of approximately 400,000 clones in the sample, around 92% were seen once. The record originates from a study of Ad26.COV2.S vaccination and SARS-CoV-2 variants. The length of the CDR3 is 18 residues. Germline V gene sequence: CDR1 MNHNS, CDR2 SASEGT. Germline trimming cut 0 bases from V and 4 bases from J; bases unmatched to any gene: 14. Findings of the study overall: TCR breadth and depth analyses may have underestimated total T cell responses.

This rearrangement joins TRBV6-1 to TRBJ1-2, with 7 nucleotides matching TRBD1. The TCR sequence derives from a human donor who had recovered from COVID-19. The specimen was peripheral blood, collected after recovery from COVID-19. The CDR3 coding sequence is TGTGCCAGCAGTGAAGCGTGGGGACAGAACACCCAACCCTATGGCTACACCTTC. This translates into CASSEAWGQNTQPYGYTF.